What follows are 4 T cell receptor beta chains derived from one specimen sequenced in a study of blood T cells in healthy people across ages. Sample-barcoded 5' priming and a J-beta primer mix drove a second PCR of roughly 7 to 11 cycles. TCRdb reanalysed the 5' RACE reads using MiXCR and keeps one entry per CDR3 protein. The sample has about 780,000 distinct CDR3 sequences, roughly 25% seen once. These data were also filed under a second study, of T cells of mothers and their children.

The sequencing input was blood. These receptor sequences come from a boy younger than 18 in good health.

This clonotype was picked up a small number of times. The gene calls are TRBV12-3 or TRBV12-4 and TRBJ2-1; TRBD2 matches at 13 bases. The V gene end was trimmed by 4 bases and the J gene end by 0 bases; junction bases not matched to a gene: 9. The CDR3 spans 19 residues. CDR3 sequence (DNA): TGTGCCAGCAGTTCCCCGGGACTAGCGGGGTCCCACTCCTACAATGAGCAGTTCTTC. Protein sequence: CASSSPGLAGSHSYNEQFF.

This clonotype was counted only a few times. The V and J genes are TRBV25-1 and TRBJ1-1; D uncertain. The CDR3 spans 12 residues. Trimming took off 6 bases at V and 5 bases at J, with 10 bases between the two ends. Germline CDR1 is MGHDK and CDR2 is SYGVNS. CDR3 bases: TGTGCCAGCAGCGGACCGGGGACTGAAGCTTTCTTT. It is translated as CASSGPGTEAFF.

There are a few counts of this clonotype. The chain recombines TRBV5-1 with TRBJ1-4, with TRBD1 as a possible D gene (6 bases). Trimming stripped 2 bases from V and 0 bases from J, with 8 bases between. The CDR3 has 15 residues. Germline V lookup: CDR1 SGHRS, CDR2 YFSETQ. The CDR3 DNA follows: TGCGCCAGCAGCTTCGGACAGACAACTAATGAAAAACTGTTTTTT. Translated, it gives CASSFGQTTNEKLFF.

The CDR3 loop reads CASSLVLGYYGYTF. Here the CDR3 DNA reads TGTGCCAGCAGTTTAGTGTTGGGGTACTATGGCTACACCTTC. The gene calls are TRBV12-3 or TRBV12-4 and TRBJ1-2; D gene unclear. This CDR3 is built from 14 residues. Trimming took 1 base from V and 3 from J, leaving 9 bases between them.